This entry lists 27 T cell receptor beta chains sequenced from one sample in a study of T cell changes during pregnancy in multiple sclerosis. The method was immunoSEQ multiplex PCR; TCRdb's version includes in-frame clones alone and lacks a portion of them. The sample yields some 37,000 clones, roughly 91% seen once. Sequencing used CD4+ T cells from peripheral blood mononuclear cells, obtained in the first trimester of pregnancy. The receptor set was obtained from a female donor with multiple sclerosis, enrolled in a pregnancy study.

The chain has TRBV27 and TRBJ2-2, with 7 bases fitting TRBD1. Losses at the gene ends were 5 bases for V and 4 bases for J; bases not matched to a gene: 10. CDR3 length: 16 amino acids. The germline gives CDR1 MNHEY, CDR2 SMNVEV (reference sequence). The DNA for the CDR3 is TGTGCCAGCAGTCCATCCACAGGGGTGGGCACCGGGGAGCTGTTTTTT. Translation: CASSPSTGVGTGELFF.

This clone was found a few times. The chain has TRBV6-1 and TRBJ1-5; D gene unclear. The V and J ends lost 5 bases and 7 bases respectively, with 15 bases between them. Germline-derived CDR1 and CDR2 are MNHNS and SASEGT. The CDR3 is made up of 14 amino acids. CDR3 amino acids: CASSRSAVMQPQHF. Here the CDR3 DNA reads TGTGCCAGCAGTAGATCGGCGGTCATGCAGCCCCAGCATTTT.

This chain links TRBV19 with TRBJ2-5, with 7 nucleotides matching TRBD2. V lost 5 bases and J lost 2; bases outside the gene matches: 8. Germline V CDR1 and CDR2: LNHDA, SQIVND (reference sequence). The CDR3 runs to 15 residues. In DNA, the CDR3 is TGTGCCAGTAGTCCCGCTAGCGGACCTCAAGAGACCCAGTACTTC. This codes for CASSPASGPQETQYF.

In this sample, this clone turned up once. The V call is TRBV2, the J call TRBJ2-3; D is possibly TRBD2 (6 bases). V gave up 7 bases and J gave up 1 base, with 15 bases separating them. This CDR3 contains 15 residues. Germline V lookup: CDR1 SNHLY, CDR2 FYNNEI. The CDR3 loop reads CASNPLRGGTDTQYF. CDR3 DNA sequence: TGTGCCAGCAATCCCCTGCGGGGTGGCACAGATACGCAGTATTTT.

As regards this clone: The identical CDR3 is also encoded by other nucleotide sequences in the sample. The chain links TRBV5-1 to TRBJ1-1; D gene unclear. V gave up 4 bases and J gave up 0 bases, with 10 bases separating them. The CDR3 sequence is 14 residues long. CDR1 and CDR2 from the germline V gene are SGHRS and YFSETQ. DNA of the CDR3: TGCGCCAGCAGCCCTGACACTTTGAACACTGAAGCTTTCTTT. Translation: CASSPDTLNTEAFF.

The gene calls are TRBV18 and TRBJ1-5; 8 bases line up with TRBD1. With 3 bases clipped from V and 4 bases from J, the junction kept 2 bases outside the gene matches. The CDR3 spans 14 residues. CDR1 and CDR2 (germline): KGHSH, LQKENI. The CDR3 nucleotides are TGTGCCAGCTCACCGAGACAGGGGAATCAGCCCCAGCATTTT. Protein product: CASSPRQGNQPQHF.

The rearrangement links TRBV4-1 to TRBJ1-4; D uncertain. V lost 1 base, J lost 3 bases, and 12 bases lay in between. Per germline, CDR1 MGHRA and CDR2 YSYEKL. CDR3 length equals 16 residues. CDR3 residues: CASSQVVRVSNEKLFF. The DNA of the CDR3 is TGCGCCAGCAGCCAAGTAGTCCGGGTTTCTAATGAAAAACTGTTTTTT.

The CDR3 sequence: CASSLARTGGLSSYNEQFF. CDR3 nucleotide sequence: TGCGCCAGCAGCTTGGCGAGGACAGGGGGCTTGAGCTCCTACAATGAGCAGTTCTTC. The rearrangement links TRBV5-1 to TRBJ2-1; 11 bases agree with TRBD1. The J segment lost 0 bases and the V segment lost 0 bases, leaving 8 bases of the junction unmatched. This CDR3 is 19 amino acids long. The germline V gene encodes CDR1 SGHRS and CDR2 YFSETQ.

A single count supports this clone. V and J are TRBV28 and TRBJ1-1, with D maybe TRBD1 (6 bases). The V end lost 6 bases, the J end lost 6 bases, and 8 bases lay between the germline ends. CDR1 MDHEN and CDR2 SYDVKM come from the germline V gene. There are 11 residues in the CDR3. The CDR3 DNA is TGTGCCAGCAGCGGGGGGCCTGAAGCTTTCTTT. Its protein is CASSGGPEAFF.

The chain is built from TRBV5-4 and TRBJ1-1, with D unresolved. Trimming took 4 bases from V and 3 from J, leaving 13 bases between them. Germline assignment: CDR1 SGHNT and CDR2 YYREEE (reference sequence). This CDR3 spans 14 amino acids. CDR3: CASSPPRGDTEAFF. The CDR3 bases are TGTGCCAGCAGCCCTCCTCGGGGAGACACTGAAGCTTTCTTT.

This clone was found once. The chain combines TRBV9 with TRBJ1-3, with D perhaps matching TRBD1 (6 bases). Deletions cut 3 bases from V and 2 bases from J, with 9 bases between. This CDR3 comprises 14 residues. Per the germline V gene, CDR1 is SGDLS and CDR2 is YYNGEE. The CDR3 region is CASSAGTPGNTIYF. In DNA form, the CDR3 reads TGTGCCAGCAGCGCCGGGACACCTGGAAACACCATATATTTT.

The rearrangement joins TRBV5-1 to TRBJ1-1; 7 positions agree with TRBD1. The germline V gene has CDR1 SGHRS and CDR2 YFSETQ. The CDR3 has 14 residues. With 2 bases clipped from V and 2 bases from J, the junction kept 3 bases outside the gene matches. The DNA of the CDR3 is TGCGCCAGCAGCTTACAGGGGATCAACACTGAAGCTTTCTTT. Protein product: CASSLQGINTEAFF. The full variable domain, with the rest looked up from reference TRBV5-1 and TRBJ1-1, is KAGVTQTPRYLIKTRGQQVTLSCSPISGHRSVSWYQQTPGQGLQFLFEYFSETQRNKGNFPGRFSGRQFSNSRSEMNVSTLELGDSALYLCASSLQGINTEAFFGQGTRLTVV.

The genes are TRBV7-9 and TRBJ2-7; 15 bases fit TRBD2. CDR1 is SEHNR and CDR2 is FQNEAQ in the germline V gene (reference sequence). The CDR3 has 15 amino acids. The ends lost 6 bases at V and 3 bases at J; junction bases unmatched: 3. The CDR3 sequence is CASSRTSGRVYEQYF. The CDR3 region has the DNA TGTGCCAGCAGTCGGACTAGCGGGAGGGTCTACGAGCAGTACTTC.

This chain uses TRBV28 with TRBJ1-3, with a tentative D call TRBD1 (5 bases). V lost 4 bases and J lost 1, with 14 bases in between. The CDR3 contains 16 residues. In germline, CDR1 is MDHEN, CDR2 SYDVKM. This chain's CDR3 is CASSSASGISGNTIYF. CDR3 DNA: TGTGCCAGCAGTTCCGCCTCAGGGATATCTGGAAACACCATATATTTT.

The rearrangement uses TRBV20-1 and TRBJ2-1, with D possibly being TRBD2 (6 bases). With 6 bases removed from V and 7 bases from J, the gap between germline ends came to 10 bases. The CDR3 has 11 residues. Germline V lookup: CDR1 DFQATT, CDR2 SNEGSKA (reference sequence). The CDR3, as DNA: TGCAGTGCAAGGGACTTTAATGAGCAGTTCTTC. It encodes CSARDFNEQFF.

V and J are TRBV6-6 and TRBJ2-2; maybe TRBD2 (6 bases). This CDR3 is 15 amino acids long. Trimming removed 7 bases from V and 4 bases from J, with 16 bases in between. The V gene's germline CDR1 is MNHNY and CDR2 SVGAGI (reference sequence). DNA for the CDR3: TGTGCCAGCACAATGGAGGGTGGGAGCACCGGGGAGCTGTTTTTT. Amino acid sequence: CASTMEGGSTGELFF.

CDR3 sequence (DNA): TGCAGTGCTAGAGGCGCCGATGAGCAGTTCTTC. It specifies CSARGADEQFF. The chain carries TRBV20-1 and TRBJ2-1, with D hard to call. V lost 1 base and J 8 bases, leaving 6 bases between the germline ends. CDR3 length equals 11 residues. CDR1 and CDR2 (germline): DFQATT, SNEGSKA (reference sequence).

The rearrangement uses TRBV7-9 and TRBJ2-1, with 11 bases identical to TRBD2. The trim removed 3 bases at V and 5 bases at J, leaving 3 bases unmatched. This CDR3 contains 15 residues. Looked up from germline, CDR1 is SEHNR and CDR2 is FQNEAQ (reference sequence). The CDR3 spells CASSFPGLADNEQFF. The CDR3 nucleotides are TGTGCCAGCAGCTTCCCGGGACTAGCGGACAATGAGCAGTTCTTC. The full variable domain, in which reference TRBV7-9 and TRBJ2-1 provide the parts outside the CDR3, is DTGVSQNPRHKITKRGQNVTFRCDPISEHNRLYWYRQTLGQGPEFLTYFQNEAQLEKSRLLSDRFSAERPKGSFSTLEIQRTEQGDSAMYLCASSFPGLADNEQFFGPGTRLTVL.

The V call is TRBV5-6, the J call TRBJ2-7; perhaps TRBD1 as D (5 bases). CDR1 and CDR2 from the germline V gene are SGHDT and YYEEEE. V was pared by 3 bases and J by 0 bases, with 19 bases between. This CDR3 has 17 amino acids. The CDR3 sequence: CASSSRRTGLSSYEQYF. CDR3 nucleotide sequence: TGTGCCAGCAGCTCGCGACGAACAGGCCTGAGCTCCTACGAGCAGTACTTC.

The gene calls are TRBV6-1 and TRBJ2-7; 8 positions match TRBD1. CDR1 MNHNS and CDR2 SASEGT come from the germline V gene. This CDR3 is 14 amino acids long. V lost 3 bases and J lost 2; bases outside the gene matches: 3. The CDR3 is CASSETGVPYEQYF. CDR3 in DNA: TGTGCCAGCAGTGAGACAGGGGTTCCCTACGAGCAGTACTTC.

The chain combines TRBV7-9 with TRBJ2-1; a weak D match, TRBD1 (5 bases). CDR1 and CDR2 (germline): SEHNR, FQNEAQ (reference sequence). The CDR3 length is 18 residues. V was clipped by 0 bases and J by 8 bases, with 23 bases between them. Here the CDR3 DNA reads TGTGCCAGCAGCTTAGCTCGGGCGCAGCAGGGCTCCGTCTATGAGCAGTTCTTC. This encodes CASSLARAQQGSVYEQFF.

The V gene is TRBV7-9, the J gene TRBJ1-6; D possibly corresponds to TRBD1 (5 bases). Germline loops: CDR1 SEHNR, CDR2 FQNEAQ (reference sequence). The CDR3 is 15 residues long. V was cut by 2 bases and J by 5 bases, with 10 bases left in between. The CDR3 loop reads CASSLQGTDNSPLHF. CDR3 in DNA: TGTGCCAGCAGCTTACAGGGTACGGATAATTCACCCCTCCACTTT.

The rearrangement uses TRBV29-1 and TRBJ2-6; perhaps TRBD2 as D (6 bases). The CDR3 spans 16 residues. Germline loops: CDR1 SQVTM, CDR2 ANQGSEA. V lost 6 bases and J 0 bases, leaving 15 bases between the germline ends. CDR3 in DNA: TGCAGCGTGGATGGGACTCTCACCTCTGGGGCCAACGTCCTGACTTTC. As protein: CSVDGTLTSGANVLTF.

This chain links TRBV7-9 with TRBJ2-7; the match to TRBD1 covers 10 bases. Germline V gives CDR1 SEHNR, CDR2 FQNEAQ (reference sequence). CDR3 length: 13 amino acids. V shed 5 bases, J shed 5 bases, and the junction held 3 bases outside the gene matches. CDR3 sequence reads: CASSRGTGDEQYF. CDR3 nucleotide sequence: TGTGCCAGCAGCCGAGGGACAGGGGACGAGCAGTACTTC.

V and J are TRBV6-5 and TRBJ2-3, with D uncertain. The CDR3 runs to 16 residues. Trimming pared 0 bases from V and 0 bases from J, leaving 10 bases between. Germline V gene lookup returns CDR1 MNHEY and CDR2 SVGAGI. The CDR3 protein is CASSYSRFSSTDTQYF. The CDR3 nucleotides read TGTGCCAGCAGTTACTCGAGATTCTCTAGCACAGATACGCAGTATTTT.

The J gene is TRBJ1-2, the V gene TRBV30; no clear D gene. The CDR3 extends over 12 amino acids. The V gene's germline CDR1 is GTSNPN and CDR2 SVGIG (reference sequence). The V end was cut by 0 bases, the J end by 3 bases, with 5 bases between. CDR3 nucleotide sequence: TGTGCCTGGAGTGTATCGGACTATGGCTACACCTTC. Protein product: CAWSVSDYGYTF.

V gene TRBV6-1 combines with J gene TRBJ2-7; the match to TRBD1 covers 7 bases. J gave up 0 bases and V 4 bases, and 3 bases lay outside the gene matches. Germline V gene lookup returns CDR1 MNHNS and CDR2 SASEGT. This CDR3 is built from 14 residues. This CDR3 reads CASSVRDSSYEQYF. As DNA, the CDR3 is TGTGCCAGCAGTGTCAGGGACAGCTCCTACGAGCAGTACTTC.